These T cell receptor beta chains were read from a single sample in a study of OX40 agonist ivuxolimab in advanced cancers. Assay used: immunoSEQ multiplex PCR; TCRdb lists only in-frame clones, some missing. In the table there are about 62,000 clones, about four fifths of which are singletons. The sample was CD4+ or CD8+ T cells sorted from blood, taken in a trial of the OX40 agonist ivuxolimab. The receptors come from an adult with an advanced solid tumor such as melanoma, head and neck, liver or kidney cancer. Each CDR3 is given with its conserved first and last residue. Fields, in order: V gene, J gene, D gene, clone size, CDR3 DNA, CDR3 protein. D genes are given only for firm matches. Rows may omit the clone size; those that give it use once, few, many or a size class.

TRBV27	TRBJ1-4	TRBD1	-	TGTGCCAGCAGTTTAGTTGGGACAGGGGGCGGAAAACTGTTTTTT	CASSLVGTGGGKLFF
TRBV11-2	TRBJ2-7	-	-	TGTGCCAGCAGCTTAGATCCAGGCAGGCCCTACGAGCAGTACTTC	CASSLDPGRPYEQYF
TRBV7-8	TRBJ2-3	-	-	TGTGCCAGCAGCTTAGTAGGTGGAGATACGCAGTATTTT	CASSLVGGDTQYF
TRBV7-3	TRBJ1-2	-	-	TGTGCCAGCAGCTTAGCGGCCCCGGGCTACTATGGCTACACCTTC	CASSLAAPGYYGYTF
TRBV10-3	TRBJ2-3	TRBD2	-	TGTGCCATCAGTGAGGGACTAGCGGGGGGGCCCTCAGATACGCAGTATTTT	CAISEGLAGGPSDTQYF
TRBV7-6	TRBJ2-3	TRBD1	-	TGTGCCAGCAGCCGTGGACAGGGCTACACAGATACGCAGTATTTT	CASSRGQGYTDTQYF
TRBV5-5	TRBJ2-2	TRBD1	-	TGTGCCAGCAGCTTTACAGGGGGTCCGAACACCGGGGAGCTGTTTTTT	CASSFTGGPNTGELFF
TRBV5-4	TRBJ2-2	TRBD2	-	TGTGCCAGCAGCCCGGGACTAGCGGGCCCCACCGGGGAGCTGTTTTTT	CASSPGLAGPTGELFF
TRBV13	TRBJ2-1	-	-	TGTGCCAGCAGCTTAAGGGACTTCCACAATGAGCAGTTCTTC	CASSLRDFHNEQFF
TRBV7-9	TRBJ2-7	TRBD1	-	TGTGCCAGCAGCTTCTCGGGACAGGGCTACGAGCAGTACTTC	CASSFSGQGYEQYF
TRBV7-2	TRBJ1-2	-	-	TGTGCCAGCAGCTCTCCGGGACGGGAGACCTATGGCTACACCTTC	CASSSPGRETYGYTF
TRBV30	TRBJ2-6	TRBD1	-	TGTGCCTGGAATCTCGGACAGGGGACGGGTGGGGCCAACGTCCTGACTTTC	CAWNLGQGTGGANVLTF
TRBV11-3	TRBJ2-7	-	-	TGTGCCAGCAGCTTAGTCCCCAGGGTGGCCTACGAGCAGTACTTC	CASSLVPRVAYEQYF
TRBV9	TRBJ2-5	-	-	TGTGCCAGCAGCGTTGATTTTAAAGAGACCCAGTACTTC	CASSVDFKETQYF
TRBV7-9	TRBJ2-2	TRBD2	-	TGTGCCAGCAGCTACCGGCGGAAAACTAGCGGGAGTTTCTCCGGGGAGCTGTTTTTT	CASSYRRKTSGSFSGELFF
TRBV19	TRBJ2-3	-	-	TGTGCCAGCTCCGCCGAGGGAAGCACAGATACGCAGTATTTT	CASSAEGSTDTQYF
TRBV2	TRBJ2-5	TRBD1	-	TGTGCCAGCAGGGGGACAGGGACCCTAGAGACCCAGTACTTC	CASRGTGTLETQYF
TRBV25-1	TRBJ2-6	-	-	TGTGCCAGCGGGACTTCCCTCTCTGGGGCCAACGTCCTGACTTTC	CASGTSLSGANVLTF
TRBV6-5	TRBJ1-2	-	-	TGTGCCAGCAGTATAGACAAGACCATCTATGGCTACACCTTC	CASSIDKTIYGYTF
TRBV29-1	TRBJ2-3	-	-	TGCAGCGTTGAACGGGGATGGTGGTATTTT	CSVERGWWYF
TRBV9	TRBJ2-2	-	-	TGTGCCAGCAGCTCGGGACACATCACCGGGGAGCTGTTTTTT	CASSSGHITGELFF
TRBV20-1	TRBJ1-2	-	few	TGCAGTGCCAGTCCGGGAGCTTCTTTC	CSASPGASF
TRBV28	TRBJ2-5	TRBD1	few	TGTGCCAGCAGTGGCCGACAGGGATGGGAGACCCAGTACTTC	CASSGRQGWETQYF
TRBV27	TRBJ2-7	-	-	TGTGCCAGCAGTTTAACCCCTGACCGATCCTACGAGCAGTACTTC	CASSLTPDRSYEQYF
TRBV11-2	TRBJ2-5	-	-	TGTGCCAGCAGCTTAGGTACAGGAGCTCAAGAGACCCAGTACTTC	CASSLGTGAQETQYF
TRBV29-1	TRBJ2-1	TRBD2	-	TGCAGCGTTAGCGGGGGGGCTAGGGATGAGCAGTTCTTC	CSVSGGARDEQFF
TRBV6-4	TRBJ2-3	TRBD2	few	TGTGCCAGCAGTGTCGCGGGGGGAAAAACAGATACGCAGTATTTT	CASSVAGGKTDTQYF
TRBV27	TRBJ2-7	-	-	TGTGCCAGCAGTTCTACAGGGCTCTACGAGCAGTACTTC	CASSSTGLYEQYF
TRBV7-8	TRBJ2-7	TRBD2	once	TGTGCCAGCAGCCCCAGGACTAGCGGCTCCTACGAGCAGTACTTC	CASSPRTSGSYEQYF
TRBV7-3	TRBJ2-2	-	-	TGTGCCAGCAGCGTAGCGAACACCGGGGAGCTGTTTTTT	CASSVANTGELFF
TRBV4-1	TRBJ1-2	-	-	TGCGCCAGCAGCCAGAACTCAGAGGCGGTTAACTATGGCTACACCTTC	CASSQNSEAVNYGYTF
TRBV5-1	TRBJ2-1	-	-	TGCGCCAGCAGCTTGACCGGTTTAGACAATGAGCAGTTCTTC	CASSLTGLDNEQFF
TRBV5-6	TRBJ1-4	-	-	TGTGCCAGCAGCTTGGAACCGGGACGGTTTAATGAAAAACTGTTTTTT	CASSLEPGRFNEKLFF
TRBV19	TRBJ1-1	-	-	TGTGCCAGTAGCTTCCTACAGGGAGGTCGCACTGAAGCTTTCTTT	CASSFLQGGRTEAFF
TRBV29-1	TRBJ2-3	TRBD2	few	TGCAGCGTTGCCGGGGCGGGGGGGCTGGCAGATACGCAGTATTTT	CSVAGAGGLADTQYF
TRBV18	TRBJ1-1	-	-	TGTGCCAGCTCACCACCTGGGAATTTGAACACTGAAGCTTTCTTT	CASSPPGNLNTEAFF
TRBV4-2	TRBJ1-1	-	-	TGTGCCAGCAGCCAAGATAATCAGCTGAACACTGAAGCTTTCTTT	CASSQDNQLNTEAFF
TRBV7-9	TRBJ2-7	TRBD2	many	TGTGCCAGCAGCTTAGCAGGGACTACCGTTTACGAGCAGTACTTC	CASSLAGTTVYEQYF
TRBV6-5	TRBJ1-3	-	-	TGTGCCAGCAGTGCTCAGATCTCTGGAAACACCATATATTTT	CASSAQISGNTIYF
TRBV18	TRBJ1-2	-	once	TGTGCCAGCTCACGGACTGGGATTAAGGATGGCTACACCTTC	CASSRTGIKDGYTF
TRBV7-9	TRBJ2-2	TRBD2	many	TGTGCCAGCAGCTTACCTCCGGGACTAGTTACCGGGGAGCTGTTTTTT	CASSLPPGLVTGELFF
TRBV10-3	TRBJ2-3	-	-	TGTGCCATCAGTGAGTCGGGGAGACCACCCCACACAGATACGCAGTATTTT	CAISESGRPPHTDTQYF
TRBV4-2	TRBJ2-2	-	-	TGTGCCAGCAGCCAAGAAATCCCTAGGACATCCGGGGAGCTGTTTTTT	CASSQEIPRTSGELFF
TRBV4-1	TRBJ2-7	-	-	TGCGCCAGCAGTCGACTAATTTCGGACGGATCGAACCTCTACGAGCAGTACTTC	CASSRLISDGSNLYEQYF
TRBV10-3	TRBJ1-4	TRBD1	-	TGTGCCATCAGTGAGACGGGACAGGGGAATGAAAAACTGTTTTTT	CAISETGQGNEKLFF
TRBV4-1	TRBJ1-2	-	-	TGCGCCAGCAGCCAAGAATCAGACGGCATCTATGGCTACACCTTC	CASSQESDGIYGYTF
TRBV4-1	TRBJ2-2	-	-	TGCGCCAGCAGCCAAGTGGGGGCCGGGGAGCTGTTTTTT	CASSQVGAGELFF